The entry that follows covers one T cell receptor (beta chain) sequence. The antigen is not known. This sample is drawn from a study of cytomegalovirus exposure and HLA in healthy donors. While unrecorded immune exposures were likely, the donors were nominally healthy when sampled. Per the germline V gene, CDR1 is LNHDA and CDR2 is SQIVND (reference sequence). The CDR3 sequence is 17 residues long. Trimming at V came to 5 bases and at J to 0 bases, leaving 9 bases not matched to a gene. 13 Jbeta primers and 60 Vbeta primers were used for the PCR. Here immunoSEQ multiplex PCR was the method, and the copy in TCRdb shows in-frame clones only, minus some. The table for this sample gives 100,000 or so clones. Study-wide points: The authors later linked a missense DCLRE1C variant to TCR beta V- and J-gene trimming. Later analysis suggested most CMV-associated TCR beta chains were HLA-restricted. Previous analysis showed most TCR beta V segments were productive about 90% or about 30% of the time.

Sequencing was done on a sample of PBMCs. The receptor was derived from a woman in her twenties or thirties in good health and CMV-seronegative. The chain carries TRBV19 and TRBJ1-4; 7 bases are a match to TRBD1. The CDR3 loop is CASSLGQAQPTNEKLFF. CDR3 coding DNA: TGTGCCAGTAGTCTCGGACAGGCACAACCAACTAATGAAAAACTGTTTTTT.